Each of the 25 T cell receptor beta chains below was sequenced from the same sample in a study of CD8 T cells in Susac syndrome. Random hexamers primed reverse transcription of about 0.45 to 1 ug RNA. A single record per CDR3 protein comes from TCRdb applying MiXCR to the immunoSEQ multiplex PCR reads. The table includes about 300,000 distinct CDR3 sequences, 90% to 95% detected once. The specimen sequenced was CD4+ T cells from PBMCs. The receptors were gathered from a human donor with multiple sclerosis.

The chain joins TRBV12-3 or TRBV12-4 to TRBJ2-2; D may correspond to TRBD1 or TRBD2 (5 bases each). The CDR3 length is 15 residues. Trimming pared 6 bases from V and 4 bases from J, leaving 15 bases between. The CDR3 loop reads CASSPDSRGTGELFF. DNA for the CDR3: TGTGCCAGCAGCCCCGACAGTCGGGGCACCGGGGAGCTGTTTTTT.

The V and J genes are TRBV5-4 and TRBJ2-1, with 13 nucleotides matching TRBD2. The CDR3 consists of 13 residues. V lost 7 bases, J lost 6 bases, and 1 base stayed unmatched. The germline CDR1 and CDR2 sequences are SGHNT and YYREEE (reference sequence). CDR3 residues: CASGLAGANEQFF. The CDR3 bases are TGTGCCAGCGGACTAGCGGGAGCCAATGAGCAGTTCTTC.

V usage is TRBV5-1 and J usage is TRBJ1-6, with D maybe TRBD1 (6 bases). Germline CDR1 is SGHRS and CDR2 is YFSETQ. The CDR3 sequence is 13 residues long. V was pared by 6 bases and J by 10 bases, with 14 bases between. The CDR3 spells CASKVQGGSPLHF. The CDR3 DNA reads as TGCGCCAGCAAGGTACAGGGAGGATCACCCCTCCACTTT.

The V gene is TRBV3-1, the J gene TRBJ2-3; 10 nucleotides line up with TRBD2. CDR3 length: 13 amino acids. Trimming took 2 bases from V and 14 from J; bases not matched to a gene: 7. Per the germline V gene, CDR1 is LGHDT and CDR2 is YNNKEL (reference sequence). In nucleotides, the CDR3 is TGTGCCAGCAGCCAATTAGCGGGGGGCCTGCCGTATTTT. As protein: CASSQLAGGLPYF.

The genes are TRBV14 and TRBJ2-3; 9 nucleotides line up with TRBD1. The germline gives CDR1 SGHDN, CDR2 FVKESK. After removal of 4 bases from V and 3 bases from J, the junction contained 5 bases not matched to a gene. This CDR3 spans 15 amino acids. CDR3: CASSRDRVRTDTQYF. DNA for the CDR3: TGTGCCAGCAGCCGGGACAGGGTTAGGACAGATACGCAGTATTTT.

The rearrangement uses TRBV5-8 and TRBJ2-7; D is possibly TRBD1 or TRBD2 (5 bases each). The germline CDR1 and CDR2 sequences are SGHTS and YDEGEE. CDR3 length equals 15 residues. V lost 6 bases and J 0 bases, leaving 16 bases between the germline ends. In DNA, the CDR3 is TGTGCCAGCAATCACCGGGACCCGGGCTCCTACGAGCAGTACTTC. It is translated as CASNHRDPGSYEQYF.

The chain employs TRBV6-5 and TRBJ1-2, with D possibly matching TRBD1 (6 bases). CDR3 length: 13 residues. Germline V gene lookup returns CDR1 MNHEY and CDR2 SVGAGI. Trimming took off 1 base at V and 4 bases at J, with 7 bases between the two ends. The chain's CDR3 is CASSYLDSYGYTF. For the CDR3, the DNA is TGTGCCAGCAGTTACTTGGACAGCTATGGCTACACCTTC.

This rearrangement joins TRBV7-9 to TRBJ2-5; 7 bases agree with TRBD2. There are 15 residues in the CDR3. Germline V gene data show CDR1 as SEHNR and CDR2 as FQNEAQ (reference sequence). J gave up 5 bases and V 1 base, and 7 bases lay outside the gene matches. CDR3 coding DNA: TGTGCCAGCAGCTTAGGAGGGAGGGCCTGGGAGACCCAGTACTTC. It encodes CASSLGGRAWETQYF.

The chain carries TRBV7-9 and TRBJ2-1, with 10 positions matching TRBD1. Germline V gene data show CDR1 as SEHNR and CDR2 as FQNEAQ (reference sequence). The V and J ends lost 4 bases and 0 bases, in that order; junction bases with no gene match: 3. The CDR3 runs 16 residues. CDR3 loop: CASSSRTGGSYNEQFF. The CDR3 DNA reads TGTGCCAGCAGCTCCCGGACAGGGGGCTCCTACAATGAGCAGTTCTTC.

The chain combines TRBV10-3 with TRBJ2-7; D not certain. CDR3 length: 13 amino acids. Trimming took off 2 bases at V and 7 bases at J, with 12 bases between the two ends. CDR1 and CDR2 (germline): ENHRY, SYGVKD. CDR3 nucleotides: TGTGCCATCAGTGAGGTCGGTTACTTGGAGCAGTACTTC. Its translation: CAISEVGYLEQYF.

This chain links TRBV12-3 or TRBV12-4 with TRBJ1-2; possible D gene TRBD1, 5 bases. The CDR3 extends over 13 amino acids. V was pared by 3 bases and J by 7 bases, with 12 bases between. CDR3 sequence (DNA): TGTGCCAGCAGTTTGAGGCAGGGTGCTGGCTACACCTTC. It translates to CASSLRQGAGYTF.

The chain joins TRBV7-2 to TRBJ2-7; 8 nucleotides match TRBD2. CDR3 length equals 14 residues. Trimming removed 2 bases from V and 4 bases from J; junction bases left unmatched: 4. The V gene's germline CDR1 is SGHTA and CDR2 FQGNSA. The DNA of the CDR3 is TGTGCCAGCAGCTTATCGCCTAGCGGGTACGAGCAGTACTTC. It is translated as CASSLSPSGYEQYF.

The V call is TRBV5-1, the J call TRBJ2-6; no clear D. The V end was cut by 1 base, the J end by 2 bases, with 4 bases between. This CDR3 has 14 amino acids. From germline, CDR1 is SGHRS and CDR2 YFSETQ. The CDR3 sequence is CASSLYPGANVLTF. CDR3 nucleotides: TGCGCCAGCAGCTTGTATCCTGGGGCCAACGTCCTGACTTTC.

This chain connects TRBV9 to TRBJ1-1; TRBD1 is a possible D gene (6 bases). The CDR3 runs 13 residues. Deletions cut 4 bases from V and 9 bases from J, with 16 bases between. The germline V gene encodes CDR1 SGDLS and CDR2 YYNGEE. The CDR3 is CASSRRTGGQAFF. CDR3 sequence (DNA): TGTGCCAGCAGCCGTAGGACCGGGGGGCAAGCTTTCTTT.

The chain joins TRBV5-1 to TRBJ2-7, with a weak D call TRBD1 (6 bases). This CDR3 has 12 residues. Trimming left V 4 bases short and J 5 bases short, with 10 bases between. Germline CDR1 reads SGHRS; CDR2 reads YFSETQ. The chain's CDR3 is CASSLQGNEQYF. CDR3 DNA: TGCGCCAGCAGCCTACAGGGTAACGAGCAGTACTTC. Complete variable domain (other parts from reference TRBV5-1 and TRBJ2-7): KAGVTQTPRYLIKTRGQQVTLSCSPISGHRSVSWYQQTPGQGLQFLFEYFSETQRNKGNFPGRFSGRQFSNSRSEMNVSTLELGDSALYLCASSLQGNEQYFGPGTRLTVT.

Here the CDR3 DNA reads TGTGCCAGCAGCCCCGCTCCGAGGGACACTGAAGCTTTCTTT. Its protein product is CASSPAPRDTEAFF. J is TRBJ1-1 and V is TRBV12-3 or TRBV12-4; no clear D gene. Trimming removed 6 bases from V and 3 bases from J, with 14 bases in between. The CDR3 is made up of 14 amino acids.

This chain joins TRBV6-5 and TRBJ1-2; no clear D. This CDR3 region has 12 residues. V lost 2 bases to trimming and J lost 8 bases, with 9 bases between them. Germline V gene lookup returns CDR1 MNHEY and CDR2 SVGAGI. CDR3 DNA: TGTGCCAGCAGTTACCGTCTAGGGGGCTACACCTTC. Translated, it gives CASSYRLGGYTF.

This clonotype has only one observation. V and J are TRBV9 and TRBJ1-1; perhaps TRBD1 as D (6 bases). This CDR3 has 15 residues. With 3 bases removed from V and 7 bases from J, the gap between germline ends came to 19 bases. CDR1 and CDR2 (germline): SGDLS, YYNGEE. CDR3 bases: TGTGCCAGCAGCGCAGGTACCTCCCTCAGGGGTGAAGCTTTCTTT. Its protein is CASSAGTSLRGEAFF.

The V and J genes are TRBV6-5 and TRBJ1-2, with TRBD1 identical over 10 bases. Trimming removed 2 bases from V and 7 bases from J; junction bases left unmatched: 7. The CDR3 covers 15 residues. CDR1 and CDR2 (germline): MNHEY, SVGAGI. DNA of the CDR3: TGTGCCAGCAGTTACACGACAGGGGGCTCGAGTGGCTACACCTTC. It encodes CASSYTTGGSSGYTF.

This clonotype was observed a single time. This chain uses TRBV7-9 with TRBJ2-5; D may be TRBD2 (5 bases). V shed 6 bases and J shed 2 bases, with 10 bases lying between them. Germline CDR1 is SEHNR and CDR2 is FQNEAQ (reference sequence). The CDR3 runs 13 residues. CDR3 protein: CASSGLAQETQYF. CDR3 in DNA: TGTGCCAGCAGTGGCCTAGCACAAGAGACCCAGTACTTC.

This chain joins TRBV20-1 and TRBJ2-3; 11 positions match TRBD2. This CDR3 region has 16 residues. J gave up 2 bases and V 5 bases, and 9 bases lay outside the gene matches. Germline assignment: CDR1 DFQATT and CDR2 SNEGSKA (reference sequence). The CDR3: CSALPLAGVNTDTQYF. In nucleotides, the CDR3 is TGCAGTGCTCTCCCACTAGCGGGAGTGAACACAGATACGCAGTATTTT.

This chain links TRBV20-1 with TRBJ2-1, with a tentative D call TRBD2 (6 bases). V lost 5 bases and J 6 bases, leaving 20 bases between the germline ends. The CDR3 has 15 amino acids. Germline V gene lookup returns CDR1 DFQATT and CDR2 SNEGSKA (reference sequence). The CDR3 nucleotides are TGCAGTGCTCTCTACCGGGCCAGGCGGGGCAATGAGCAGTTCTTC. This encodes CSALYRARRGNEQFF.

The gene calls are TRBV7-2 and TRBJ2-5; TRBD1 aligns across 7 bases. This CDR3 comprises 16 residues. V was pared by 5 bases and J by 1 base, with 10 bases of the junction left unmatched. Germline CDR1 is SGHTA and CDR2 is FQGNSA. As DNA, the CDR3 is TGTGCCAGCAGCCCAGCAAGCCGACAGGGCCAAGAGACCCAGTACTTC. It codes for CASSPASRQGQETQYF.

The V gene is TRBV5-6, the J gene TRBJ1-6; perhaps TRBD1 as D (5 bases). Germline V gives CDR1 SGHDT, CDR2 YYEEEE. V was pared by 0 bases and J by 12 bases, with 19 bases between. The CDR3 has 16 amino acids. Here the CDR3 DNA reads TGTGCCAGCAGCTTGGACGGTCGTAGGGGTGCAGTACCCCTCCACTTT. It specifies CASSLDGRRGAVPLHF.

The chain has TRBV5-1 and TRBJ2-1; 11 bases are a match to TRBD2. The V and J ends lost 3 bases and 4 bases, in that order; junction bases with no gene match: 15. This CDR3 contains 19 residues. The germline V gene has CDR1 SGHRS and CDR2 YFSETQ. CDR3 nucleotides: TGCGCCAGCAGCTCATTGGGACTAGCGGCAGGGTGGGTTTACAATGAGCAGTTCTTC. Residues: CASSSLGLAAGWVYNEQFF.